One and the same sample provided the 6 T cell receptor beta chains below, sequenced in a study of blood T cells in healthy people across ages. It was with a sample-barcoded 5' primer and a J-beta primer mix that a second PCR of roughly 6 to 12 cycles was run. TCRdb ran MiXCR on the 5' RACE reads and lists one entry per CDR3 protein. The data contain hundreds of thousands of distinct CDR3 sequences, less than 70% of them singletons. Material for sequencing was blood. Receptors originate from a man older than 75 in good health.

This clonotype was counted only a few times. The chain uses TRBV5-1 and TRBJ2-5; D unresolved. The CDR3 runs to 13 residues. V was pared by 2 bases and J by 3 bases, with 8 bases between. Looked up from germline, CDR1 is SGHRS and CDR2 is YFSETQ. In DNA form, the CDR3 reads TGCGCCAGCAGCTTCCAGGTGGAAGAGACCCAGTACTTC. Translating gives CASSFQVEETQYF.

This clonotype was observed a few times. The chain carries TRBV20-1 and TRBJ2-1, with D possibly matching TRBD2 (5 bases). The CDR3 covers 14 residues. Germline V CDR1 and CDR2: DFQATT, SNEGSKA (reference sequence). V lost 1 base and J 5 bases, leaving 12 bases between the germline ends. DNA for the CDR3: TGCAGTGCTAGAGCCCAGACTATGAACAATGAGCAGTTCTTC. Protein sequence: CSARAQTMNNEQFF.

The chain joins TRBV2 to TRBJ2-1; possibly TRBD2 for D (6 bases). CDR3 length: 12 residues. CDR1 is SNHLY, CDR2 FYNNEI, per germline. Trimming took off 6 bases at V and 6 bases at J, with 9 bases between the two ends. DNA for the CDR3: TGTGCCAGCAGCGTGACTAGCAATGAGCAGTTCTTC. Translating it yields CASSVTSNEQFF. The whole variable domain, remainder taken from reference TRBV2 and TRBJ2-1, is EPEVTQTPSHQVTQMGQEVILRCVPISNHLYFYWYRQILGQKVEFLVSFYNNEISEKSEIFDDQFSVERPDGSNFTLKIRSTKLEDSAMYFCASSVTSNEQFFGPGTRLTVL.

This clonotype appeared a single time. The genes are TRBV29-1 and TRBJ2-1; a weak D match, TRBD2 (5 bases). Trimming removed 4 bases at V and 3 bases at J, with 10 bases between. Per germline, CDR1 SQVTM and CDR2 ANQGSEA. This CDR3 region has 13 residues. The CDR3, as DNA: TGCAGCGTTGTTCGAGGGAACTACAATGAGCAGTTCTTC. It specifies CSVVRGNYNEQFF.

This clonotype came up a few times. This chain connects TRBV9 to TRBJ1-2; D is unclear. Germline CDR1 SGDLS, CDR2 YYNGEE. This CDR3 is 15 amino acids long. V lost 4 bases, J lost 2 bases, and 15 bases lay in between. The CDR3 DNA reads as TGTGCCAGCAGCCCCCAAGGAGCAAGCAACTATGGCTACACCTTC. This gives the protein CASSPQGASNYGYTF.

This clonotype was found a few times. V gene TRBV2 combines with J gene TRBJ2-5; TRBD2 matches at 8 bases. CDR3 length equals 13 residues. J was trimmed by 4 bases and V by 6 bases; bases with no gene match: 4. Germline CDR1 SNHLY, CDR2 FYNNEI. In nucleotides, the CDR3 is TGTGCCAGCAGCGGAGCGGGAGCAGAGACCCAGTACTTC. Translating it yields CASSGAGAETQYF.